The subject of this entry is one T cell receptor (beta chain). Sequencing was performed with immunoSEQ multiplex PCR; in TCRdb, only in-frame clones are kept and a portion is missing. This sample has some 77,000 clones, with 96% found just once. The data derive from a study of technical replicates of blood from a handful of donors. Germline V lookup: CDR1 SEHNR, CDR2 FQNEAQ (reference sequence). This CDR3 is 14 amino acids long. With 4 bases clipped from V and 2 bases from J, the junction kept 5 bases outside the gene matches. This TCR derives from a human donor in good health. Sequences were obtained from T cells isolated from PBMCs. The V call is TRBV7-9, the J call TRBJ2-7; TRBD1 aligns across 7 bases. The CDR3 DNA reads as TGTGCCAGCAGCTCATTCGACAGGGCCTACGAGCAGTACTTC. This translates into CASSSFDRAYEQYF.